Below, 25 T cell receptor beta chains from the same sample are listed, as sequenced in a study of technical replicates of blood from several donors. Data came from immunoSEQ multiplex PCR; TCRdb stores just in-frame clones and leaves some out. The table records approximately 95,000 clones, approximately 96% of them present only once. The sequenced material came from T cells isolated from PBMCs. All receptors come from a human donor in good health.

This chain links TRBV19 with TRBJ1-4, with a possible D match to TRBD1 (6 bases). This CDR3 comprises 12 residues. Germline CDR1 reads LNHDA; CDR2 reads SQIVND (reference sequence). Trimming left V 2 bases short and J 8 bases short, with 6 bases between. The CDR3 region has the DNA TGTGCCAGTAGTATACAGGGGGAAAAACTGTTTTTT. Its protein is CASSIQGEKLFF.

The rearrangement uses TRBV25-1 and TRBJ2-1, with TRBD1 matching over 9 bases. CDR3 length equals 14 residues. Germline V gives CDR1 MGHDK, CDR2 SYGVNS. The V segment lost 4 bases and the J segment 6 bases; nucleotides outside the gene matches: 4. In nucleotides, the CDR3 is TGTGCCAGCAGTGGACAGGGGGTCGGCAATGAGCAGTTCTTC. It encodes CASSGQGVGNEQFF. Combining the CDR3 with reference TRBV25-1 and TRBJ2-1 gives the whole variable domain EADIYQTPRYLVIGTGKKITLECSQTMGHDKMYWYQQDPGMELHLIHYSYGVNSTEKGDLSSESTVSRIRTEHFPLTLESARPSHTSQYLCASSGQGVGNEQFFGPGTRLTVL.

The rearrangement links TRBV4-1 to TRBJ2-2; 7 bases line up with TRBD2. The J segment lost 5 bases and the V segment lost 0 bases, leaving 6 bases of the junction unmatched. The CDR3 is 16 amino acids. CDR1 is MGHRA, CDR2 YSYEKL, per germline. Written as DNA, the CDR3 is TGCGCCAGCAGCCAAGAATGGCGGGAGCGGACCGGGGAGCTGTTTTTT. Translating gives CASSQEWRERTGELFF.

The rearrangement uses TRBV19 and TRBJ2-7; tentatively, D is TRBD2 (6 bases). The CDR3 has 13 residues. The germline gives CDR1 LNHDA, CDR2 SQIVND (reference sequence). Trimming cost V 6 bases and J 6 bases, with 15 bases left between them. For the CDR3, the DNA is TGTGCCAGTAGCCAGACTAGTCGTAGCGAGCAGTACTTC. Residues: CASSQTSRSEQYF.

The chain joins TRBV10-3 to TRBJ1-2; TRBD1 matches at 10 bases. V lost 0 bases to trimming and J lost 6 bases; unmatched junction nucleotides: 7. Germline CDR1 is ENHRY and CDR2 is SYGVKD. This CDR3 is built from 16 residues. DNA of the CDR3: TGTGCCATCAGTGAGTCCACTACCGGGACAGGGGATGGCTACACCTTC. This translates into CAISESTTGTGDGYTF.

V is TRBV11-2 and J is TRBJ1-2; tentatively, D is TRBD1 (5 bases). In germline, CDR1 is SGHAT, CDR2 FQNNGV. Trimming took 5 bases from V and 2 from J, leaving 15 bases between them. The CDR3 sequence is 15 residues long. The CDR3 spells CASSPSGGLNYGYTF. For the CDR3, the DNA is TGTGCCAGCAGCCCGTCCGGGGGGTTAAACTATGGCTACACCTTC.

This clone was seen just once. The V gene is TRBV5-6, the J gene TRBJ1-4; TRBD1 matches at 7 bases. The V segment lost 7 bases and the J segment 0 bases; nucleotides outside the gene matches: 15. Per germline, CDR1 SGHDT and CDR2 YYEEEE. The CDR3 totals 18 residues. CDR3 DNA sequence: TGTGCCAGCGCAAGACAGGGCTTTACCCCTGCAACTAATGAAAAACTGTTTTTT. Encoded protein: CASARQGFTPATNEKLFF.

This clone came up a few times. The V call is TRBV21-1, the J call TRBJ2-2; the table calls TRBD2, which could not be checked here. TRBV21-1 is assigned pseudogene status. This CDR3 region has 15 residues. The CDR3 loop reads CASSKGLAGAGELFF. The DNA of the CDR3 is TGTGCCAGCAGCAAAGGACTAGCGGGAGCCGGGGAGCTGTTTTTT.

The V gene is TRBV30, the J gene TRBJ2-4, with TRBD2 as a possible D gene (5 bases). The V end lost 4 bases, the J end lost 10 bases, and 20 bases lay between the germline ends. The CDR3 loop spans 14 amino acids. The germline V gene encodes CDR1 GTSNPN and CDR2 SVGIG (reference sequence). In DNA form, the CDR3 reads TGTGCCTGGACGGTAAAACAGTCACCGGGGATTCAGTACTTC. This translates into CAWTVKQSPGIQYF.

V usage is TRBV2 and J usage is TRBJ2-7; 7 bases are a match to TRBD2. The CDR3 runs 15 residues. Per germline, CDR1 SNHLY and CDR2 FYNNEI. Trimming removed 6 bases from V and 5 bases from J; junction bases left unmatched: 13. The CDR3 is CASRNRYGGRDEQYF. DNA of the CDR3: TGTGCCAGCAGGAACAGGTACGGCGGGAGAGACGAGCAGTACTTC.

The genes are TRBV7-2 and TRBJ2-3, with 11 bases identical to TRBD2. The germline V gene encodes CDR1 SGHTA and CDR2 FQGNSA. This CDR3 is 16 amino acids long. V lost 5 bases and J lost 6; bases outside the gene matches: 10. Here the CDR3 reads CASSPVAGGPADTQYF. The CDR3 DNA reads TGTGCCAGCAGCCCCGTAGCGGGAGGGCCGGCGGATACGCAGTATTTT.

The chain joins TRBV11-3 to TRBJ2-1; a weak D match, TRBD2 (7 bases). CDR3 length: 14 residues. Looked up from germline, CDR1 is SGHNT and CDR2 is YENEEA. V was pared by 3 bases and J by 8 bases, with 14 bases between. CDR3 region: CASSFGGAYDEQFF. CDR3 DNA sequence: TGTGCCAGCAGCTTTGGGGGGGCTTACGATGAGCAGTTCTTC.

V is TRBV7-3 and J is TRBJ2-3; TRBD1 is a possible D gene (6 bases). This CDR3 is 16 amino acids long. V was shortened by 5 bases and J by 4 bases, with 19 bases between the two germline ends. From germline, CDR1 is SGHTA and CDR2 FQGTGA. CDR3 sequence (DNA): TGTGCCAGCAGCCCGCAAACAGGGTGGGGTCCAGATACGCAGTATTTT. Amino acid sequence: CASSPQTGWGPDTQYF.

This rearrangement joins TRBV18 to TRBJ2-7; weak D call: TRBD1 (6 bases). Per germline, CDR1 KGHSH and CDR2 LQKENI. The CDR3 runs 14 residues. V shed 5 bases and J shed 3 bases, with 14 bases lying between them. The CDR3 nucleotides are TGTGCCAGCTCAGCTGAACAGGGCATCTACGAGCAGTACTTC. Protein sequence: CASSAEQGIYEQYF.

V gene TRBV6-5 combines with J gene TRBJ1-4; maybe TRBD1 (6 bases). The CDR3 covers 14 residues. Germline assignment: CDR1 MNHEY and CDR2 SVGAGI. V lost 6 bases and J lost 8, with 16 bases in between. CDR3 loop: CASSIFTGSEKLFF. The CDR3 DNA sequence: TGTGCCAGCAGCATATTTACAGGGAGCGAAAAACTGTTTTTT.

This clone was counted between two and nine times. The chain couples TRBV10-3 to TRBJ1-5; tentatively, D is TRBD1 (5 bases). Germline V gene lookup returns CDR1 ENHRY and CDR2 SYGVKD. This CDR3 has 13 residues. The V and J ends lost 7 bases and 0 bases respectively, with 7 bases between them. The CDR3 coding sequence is TGTGCCATCAAAGGGGATAGCAATCAGCCCCAGCATTTT. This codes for CAIKGDSNQPQHF.

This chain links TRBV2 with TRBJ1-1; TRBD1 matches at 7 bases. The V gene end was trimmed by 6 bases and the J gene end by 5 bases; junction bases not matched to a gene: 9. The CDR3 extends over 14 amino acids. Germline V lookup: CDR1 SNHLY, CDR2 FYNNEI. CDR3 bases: TGTGCCAGCAGCTACAACAGGGGATGGACTGAAGCTTTCTTT. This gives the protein CASSYNRGWTEAFF.

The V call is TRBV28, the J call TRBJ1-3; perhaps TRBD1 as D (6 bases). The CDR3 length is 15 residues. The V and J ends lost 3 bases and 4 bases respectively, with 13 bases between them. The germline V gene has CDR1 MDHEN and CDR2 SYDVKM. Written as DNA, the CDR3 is TGTGCCAGCAGTTTTTCGGGGGGCGTGGGAAACACCATATATTTT. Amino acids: CASSFSGGVGNTIYF.

CDR3 residues: CASSFNRAYEQYF. DNA for the CDR3: TGTGCCAGCAGTTTTAACAGGGCCTACGAGCAGTACTTC. The chain employs TRBV28 and TRBJ2-7; D possibly corresponds to TRBD1 (6 bases). CDR3 length: 13 residues. Germline CDR1 MDHEN, CDR2 SYDVKM. V was clipped by 3 bases and J by 2 bases, with 8 bases between them.

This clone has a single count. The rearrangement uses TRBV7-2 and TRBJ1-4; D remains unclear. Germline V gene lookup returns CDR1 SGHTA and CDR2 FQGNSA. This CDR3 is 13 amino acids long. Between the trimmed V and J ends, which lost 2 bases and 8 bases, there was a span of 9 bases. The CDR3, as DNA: TGTGCCAGCAGCTTACCGGCGGGAGAAAAACTGTTTTTT. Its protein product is CASSLPAGEKLFF.

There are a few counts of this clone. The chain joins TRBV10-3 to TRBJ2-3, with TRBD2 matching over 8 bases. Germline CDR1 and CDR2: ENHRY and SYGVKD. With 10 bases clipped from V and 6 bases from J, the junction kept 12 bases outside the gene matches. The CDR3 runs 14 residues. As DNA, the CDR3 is TGTGCCACCGGGGGTAGCGGGACTCTGGATACGCAGTATTTT. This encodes CATGGSGTLDTQYF.

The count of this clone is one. CDR3 loop: CASSARHSGSYEQYF. The CDR3 DNA follows: TGTGCCAGCAGCGCCCGGCATAGCGGGAGTTACGAGCAGTACTTC. The rearrangement links TRBV9 to TRBJ2-7, with 9 bases lining up with TRBD2. This CDR3 region has 15 residues. V trimming: 3 bases; J trimming: 4 bases; junction bases outside the gene matches: 8. Germline assignment: CDR1 SGDLS and CDR2 YYNGEE.

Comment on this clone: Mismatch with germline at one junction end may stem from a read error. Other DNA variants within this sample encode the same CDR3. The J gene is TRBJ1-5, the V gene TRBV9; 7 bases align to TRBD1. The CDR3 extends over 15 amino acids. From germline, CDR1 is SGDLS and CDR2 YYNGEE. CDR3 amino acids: CASSVGGGQNQPQHF. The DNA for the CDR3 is TGTGCCAGCAGCGTAGGAGGGGGCCAAAATCAACCCCAGCATTTT.

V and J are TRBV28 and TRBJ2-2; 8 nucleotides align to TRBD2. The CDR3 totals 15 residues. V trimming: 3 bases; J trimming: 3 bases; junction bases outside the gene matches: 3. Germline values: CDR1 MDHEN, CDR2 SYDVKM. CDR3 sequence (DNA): TGTGCCAGCAGTTTTGGACTAGCTTACACCGGGGAGCTGTTTTTT. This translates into CASSFGLAYTGELFF.

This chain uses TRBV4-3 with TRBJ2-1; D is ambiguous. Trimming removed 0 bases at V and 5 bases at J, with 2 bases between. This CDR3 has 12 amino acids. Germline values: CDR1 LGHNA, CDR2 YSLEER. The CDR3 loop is CASSQDNNEQFF. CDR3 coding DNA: TGCGCCAGCAGCCAAGATAACAATGAGCAGTTCTTC.